The 30 T cell receptor beta chains listed next were all sequenced from one sample in a study of shared clonotypes between healthy human individuals. The data were produced by immunoSEQ multiplex PCR, yet TCRdb's version contains in-frame clones alone and is incomplete. The profile shows more than 900,000 clones, about 80% of them singletons. Sequencing used memory CD4+ T cells from PBMCs. Subset defined: CD45RA-negative fraction. The source is a man younger than 30 in good health. Some clones in this sample may be carry-over from other donors' samples.

The chain carries TRBV19 and TRBJ1-4; D is undetermined. Germline-derived CDR1 and CDR2 are LNHDA and SQIVND (reference sequence). The CDR3 spans 18 residues. The V gene lost 2 bases and the J gene lost 0 bases, with 16 bases spanning the gap. The CDR3 here is CASSIRSTAFPTNEKLFF. CDR3 coding DNA: TGTGCCAGTAGTATACGCTCTACAGCCTTCCCAACTAATGAAAAACTGTTTTTT. Using reference TRBV19 and TRBJ1-4 for the parts outside the CDR3, the full variable domain is DGGITQSPKYLFRKEGQNVTLSCEQNLNHDAMYWYRQDPGQGLRLIYYSQIVNDFQKGDIAEGYSVSREKKESFPLTVTSAQKNPTAFYLCASSIRSTAFPTNEKLFFGSGTQLSVL.

This clone was detected only a few times. Other DNA sequences in this specimen translate into the identical CDR3. The rearrangement joins TRBV5-1 to TRBJ2-3; D gene unclear. The CDR3 totals 14 residues. V was clipped by 0 bases and J by 2 bases, with 7 bases between them. Germline V gives CDR1 SGHRS, CDR2 YFSETQ. This CDR3 reads CASSLGYPTDTQYF. The CDR3 DNA sequence: TGCGCCAGCAGCTTGGGATACCCCACAGATACGCAGTATTTT.

The chain carries TRBV6-1 and TRBJ2-3; the D is unclear. CDR1 is MNHNS and CDR2 is SASEGT in the germline V gene. V was trimmed by 2 bases and J by 1 base, leaving 13 bases between them. The CDR3 runs 16 residues. CDR3 nucleotides: TGTGCCAGCAGTGAATCAAGACGAATCGGCACAGATACGCAGTATTTT. Protein product: CASSESRRIGTDTQYF.

The chain joins TRBV29-1 to TRBJ1-2; 7 bases are shared with TRBD1. Germline CDR1 reads SQVTM; CDR2 reads ANQGSEA. The CDR3 contains 13 residues. The junction had 7 bases not matched to a gene; V was cut back by 5 bases and J by 4 bases. DNA of the CDR3: TGCAGCGTTCAAGGGGGCAGGGGCTATGGCTACACCTTC. Translated: CSVQGGRGYGYTF.

J is TRBJ2-5 and V is TRBV5-5; the match to TRBD2 covers 7 bases. Trimming took 0 bases from V and 9 from J; bases not matched to a gene: 11. CDR1 and CDR2 (germline): SGHKS, YYEKEE (reference sequence). This CDR3 has 15 residues. CDR3 in amino acids: CASSLGEGPMAAQYF. The DNA of the CDR3 is TGTGCCAGCAGCTTGGGGGAGGGACCAATGGCGGCCCAGTACTTC.

Comment on this clone: The sample carries other DNA sequences with the same CDR3. The V and J genes are TRBV19 and TRBJ2-3; no clear D. This CDR3 has 11 residues. The germline V and J ends were trimmed by 9 bases and 0 bases, with 4 bases remaining between them. Per germline, CDR1 LNHDA and CDR2 SQIVND (reference sequence). The CDR3 here is CASVSTDTQYF. The CDR3 DNA reads TGTGCCAGCGTCAGCACAGATACGCAGTATTTT.

The chain couples TRBV7-9 to TRBJ2-5, with D tentatively TRBD1 (7 bases). V lost 5 bases and J lost 7, with 20 bases in between. Germline lookup yields CDR1 SEHNR and CDR2 FQNEAQ (reference sequence). The CDR3 totals 15 residues. This CDR3 is CASSPQGGGAGTQYF. CDR3 coding DNA: TGTGCCAGCAGCCCACAAGGAGGGGGCGCAGGGACCCAGTACTTC.

V and J are TRBV6-4 and TRBJ2-3; unclear D gene. The CDR3 extends over 12 amino acids. Germline CDR1 is MRHNA and CDR2 is SNTAGT. V lost 10 bases, J lost 5 bases, and 13 bases lay in between. CDR3 sequence reads: CATDVRLDTQYF. CDR3 in DNA: TGTGCCACAGATGTCCGGCTAGATACGCAGTATTTT.

This clone was counted ten times or more. The chain is built from TRBV6-1 and TRBJ1-1, with D possibly being TRBD1 (5 bases). The CDR3 is made up of 14 amino acids. V was pared by 7 bases and J by 1 base, with 13 bases between. Per the germline V gene, CDR1 is MNHNS and CDR2 is SASEGT. The DNA of the CDR3 is TGTGCCAGCAATTTCAGGGATCCGAACACTGAAGCTTTCTTT. Translating it yields CASNFRDPNTEAFF.

This clone has only a few counts. The chain employs TRBV19 and TRBJ1-5; 7 nucleotides line up with TRBD1. V shed 6 bases, J shed 0 bases, and the junction held 5 bases outside the gene matches. The CDR3 is 15 amino acids. Germline CDR1 LNHDA, CDR2 SQIVND (reference sequence). In nucleotides, the CDR3 is TGTGCCAGTAGCACGGACAGGTTTAGCAATCAGCCCCAGCATTTT. It yields the protein CASSTDRFSNQPQHF. The full variable domain, its missing parts supplied by reference TRBV19 and TRBJ1-5, is DGGITQSPKYLFRKEGQNVTLSCEQNLNHDAMYWYRQDPGQGLRLIYYSQIVNDFQKGDIAEGYSVSREKKESFPLTVTSAQKNPTAFYLCASSTDRFSNQPQHFGDGTRLSIL.

Many counts were recorded for this clone. This rearrangement joins TRBV9 to TRBJ2-3; TRBD2 matches at 10 bases. Germline lookup yields CDR1 SGDLS and CDR2 YYNGEE. The V segment lost 2 bases and the J segment 5 bases; nucleotides outside the gene matches: 8. This CDR3 has 16 amino acids. The CDR3, as DNA: TGTGCCAGCAGCGTGGCAGCGGGAGGGGGGCAAGATACGCAGTATTTT. Translation: CASSVAAGGGQDTQYF.

The chain uses TRBV6-5 and TRBJ2-5, with D tentatively TRBD1 (6 bases). Trimming left V 6 bases short and J 7 bases short, with 21 bases between. The CDR3 loop spans 15 amino acids. Per the germline V gene, CDR1 is MNHEY and CDR2 is SVGAGI. CDR3 bases: TGTGCCAGCAGCACAGGGCCTCCCCCCTGGGGGACCCAGTACTTC. It yields the protein CASSTGPPPWGTQYF.

The chain couples TRBV21-1 to TRBJ2-2; the table's D call, TRBD2, was not checked against the DNA. TRBV21-1 is designated a pseudogene. CDR3 length: 20 residues. Here the CDR3 reads CASSKEPGAGGKANTGELFF. The CDR3 DNA sequence: TGTGCCAGCAGCAAAGAACCGGGAGCGGGCGGGAAGGCGAACACCGGGGAGCTGTTTTTT.

Comment on this clone: The sample holds other DNA sequences that translate to the same CDR3. The chain is built from TRBV28 and TRBJ1-2, with D uncertain. Per the germline V gene, CDR1 is MDHEN and CDR2 is SYDVKM. Trimming stripped 2 bases from V and 3 bases from J, with 7 bases between. This CDR3 is built from 13 residues. DNA of the CDR3: TGTGCCAGCAGTTTAAGGGTTGACTATGGCTACACCTTC. Translation gives CASSLRVDYGYTF.

CDR3 in DNA: TGTGCCAGCAGCGTACCAGGGATCTTTGGTGGCTACACCTTC. This gives the protein CASSVPGIFGGYTF. The chain recombines TRBV9 with TRBJ1-2, with D possibly being TRBD1 (5 bases). Trimming cost V 1 base and J 7 bases, with 14 bases left between them. This CDR3 comprises 14 residues. Looked up from germline, CDR1 is SGDLS and CDR2 is YYNGEE.

The chain couples TRBV11-2 to TRBJ2-1, with 7 bases that match TRBD2. V gave up 2 bases and J gave up 7 bases; unmatched junction bases: 8. The CDR3 sequence is 15 residues long. Germline V gene data show CDR1 as SGHAT and CDR2 as FQNNGV. The CDR3 loop reads CASSLKPSGGNEQFF. The CDR3 bases are TGTGCCAGCAGCTTAAAACCTAGCGGAGGGAATGAGCAGTTCTTC.

Points on this clone: A read error may be the cause here, since a much bigger clone is one base away. V usage is TRBV5-5 and J usage is TRBJ1-4; 7 bases agree with TRBD1. Looked up from germline, CDR1 is SGHKS and CDR2 is YYEKEE (reference sequence). The CDR3 contains 16 residues. The CDR3 sequence is CVSRLGQTTTNEKLFF. For the CDR3, the DNA is TGTGTCAGCAGGTTGGGACAGACTACAACTAATGAAAAACTGTTTTTT.

This clone has only a few counts. The chain's CDR3 is CASSPRRSADTIYF. DNA of the CDR3: TGTGCCAGCTCACCACGGAGGTCGGCAGACACCATATATTTT. The genes are TRBV18 and TRBJ1-3; D remains unclear. There are 14 residues in the CDR3. CDR1 KGHSH and CDR2 LQKENI come from the germline V gene. V lost 1 base and J 8 bases, leaving 12 bases between the germline ends.

The V gene is TRBV9, the J gene TRBJ2-1; possibly TRBD2 for D (5 bases). The CDR3 is made up of 17 amino acids. From germline, CDR1 is SGDLS and CDR2 YYNGEE. V was pared by 0 bases and J by 4 bases, with 17 bases between. The CDR3 nucleotides are TGTGCCAGCAGCGTAGGAATTGGACTCAACCTATACAATGAGCAGTTCTTC. It encodes CASSVGIGLNLYNEQFF. Using reference TRBV9 and TRBJ2-1 for the parts outside the CDR3, the full variable domain is DSGVTQTPKHLITATGQRVTLRCSPRSGDLSVYWYQQSLDQGLQFLIQYYNGEERAKGNILERFSAQQFPDLHSELNLSSLELGDSALYFCASSVGIGLNLYNEQFFGPGTRLTVL.

J is TRBJ2-7 and V is TRBV29-1; maybe TRBD2 (5 bases). V lost 5 bases, J lost 9 bases, and 11 bases lay in between. CDR1 is SQVTM and CDR2 is ANQGSEA in the germline V gene. The CDR3 totals 10 residues. CDR3 protein: CSVTDRGQYF. In nucleotides, the CDR3 is TGCAGCGTTACTGACCGGGGGCAGTACTTC.

V is TRBV7-8 and J is TRBJ1-1; D is ambiguous. Germline CDR1 and CDR2: SGHVS and FQNEAQ. The CDR3 totals 16 residues. V dropped 6 bases and J dropped 1 base, with 18 bases sitting between them. This chain's CDR3 is CASSPRVYPKNTEAFF. Here the CDR3 DNA reads TGTGCCAGCAGTCCACGGGTTTATCCAAAGAACACTGAAGCTTTCTTT.

The V call is TRBV27, the J call TRBJ2-3; D unclear. Looked up from germline, CDR1 is MNHEY and CDR2 is SMNVEV (reference sequence). CDR3 length equals 13 residues. Trimming removed 5 bases at V and 4 bases at J, with 10 bases between. CDR3 DNA: TGTGCCAGCAGTCTAGAGATCGCAGATACGCAGTATTTT. Amino acid sequence: CASSLEIADTQYF.

Notes on this clone: A much larger clone lies one base from this, so it may be a read error. Other DNA sequences within the sample encode an identical CDR3. This sequence joins TRBV4-1 and TRBJ2-7, with D perhaps TRBD2 (5 bases). The CDR3 extends over 13 amino acids. Per the germline V gene, CDR1 is MGHRA and CDR2 is YSYEKL. Trimming took 3 bases from V and 5 from J, leaving 11 bases between them. CDR3 sequence: CASSQRVGHEQYF. CDR3 DNA: TGCGCCAGCAGCCAGCGGGTGGGCCACGAGCAGTACTTC.

The rearrangement links TRBV27 to TRBJ2-1, with 13 bases identical to TRBD2. This CDR3 has 16 amino acids. CDR1 and CDR2 (germline): MNHEY, SMNVEV (reference sequence). The V gene end was trimmed by 5 bases and the J gene end by 8 bases; junction bases not matched to a gene: 9. The DNA for the CDR3 is TGTGCCAGCAGTAAATGGACTAGCGGGAGAGGGGATGAGCAGTTCTTC. Residues: CASSKWTSGRGDEQFF.

This clone appeared once. The chain couples TRBV5-6 to TRBJ1-1; D is unclear. The germline V and J ends were trimmed by 4 bases and 0 bases, with 4 bases remaining between them. Germline CDR1 is SGHDT and CDR2 is YYEEEE. The CDR3 totals 12 residues. The CDR3 sequence: CASSPLNTEAFF. CDR3 nucleotides: TGTGCCAGCAGCCCATTGAACACTGAAGCTTTCTTT.

This chain uses TRBV28 with TRBJ2-3; tentative D call: TRBD2 (6 bases). Germline lookup yields CDR1 MDHEN and CDR2 SYDVKM. This CDR3 contains 16 residues. Trimming shortened V by 4 bases and J by 2 bases, and 16 bases separated the two germline ends. In nucleotides, the CDR3 is TGTGCCAGCAGTTCAGCGGGCGCCCGGACCACAGATACGCAGTATTTT. Translation: CASSSAGARTTDTQYF.

The chain employs TRBV11-2 and TRBJ2-1; no clear D. This CDR3 comprises 14 residues. The V gene lost 2 bases and the J gene lost 6 bases, with 11 bases spanning the gap. Germline assignment: CDR1 SGHAT and CDR2 FQNNGV. This CDR3 reads CASSLLRRSNEQFF. CDR3 nucleotides: TGTGCCAGCAGCTTATTACGCAGGAGCAATGAGCAGTTCTTC.

The genes are TRBV6-5 and TRBJ2-3, with D unresolved. Trimming took off 6 bases at V and 0 bases at J, with 13 bases between the two ends. The CDR3 is 15 residues long. Germline assignment: CDR1 MNHEY and CDR2 SVGAGI. CDR3 sequence: CASRDPGRSTDTQYF. DNA of the CDR3: TGTGCCAGCAGGGACCCAGGACGGAGCACAGATACGCAGTATTTT.

This sequence joins TRBV28 and TRBJ2-7; 9 bases line up with TRBD1. J lost 6 bases, V lost 5 bases, and 8 bases had no gene match. The CDR3 has 14 amino acids. The germline CDR1 and CDR2 sequences are MDHEN and SYDVKM. The CDR3 region is CASSPGTGLSEQYF. In nucleotides, the CDR3 is TGTGCCAGCAGTCCCGGGACAGGGTTGTCCGAGCAGTACTTC.

The rearrangement uses TRBV6-4 and TRBJ2-1; 14 bases agree with TRBD2. CDR3 size: 15 residues. Germline values: CDR1 MRHNA, CDR2 SNTAGT. The junction had 2 bases not matched to a gene; V was cut back by 6 bases and J by 4 bases. The CDR3 DNA reads as TGTGCCAGCAGGGGGACTAGCGGGGGTTACAATGAGCAGTTCTTC. It encodes CASRGTSGGYNEQFF.